Following are 3 T cell receptor beta chains from one sample sequenced in a study of a mutant IDH1 vaccine in newly diagnosed glioma. Time point given: week 5, during vaccination. It was 300 ug of mutant IDH1 20-mer peptide that made up each vaccine dose, given with topical imiquimod. Using immunoSEQ multiplex PCR, the repertoire was profiled, and TCRdb retains in-frame clones only, with some absent. The table lists roughly 50,000 clones, about 80% of them singletons. These receptors' targets are unknown. Specimen: PBMCs, collected from a glioma patient whose treatment included an IDH1 peptide vaccine. These receptor sequences come from a man between 25 and 39 years old with glioma.

The chain employs TRBV9 and TRBJ1-2, with D possibly being TRBD1 (5 bases). The CDR3 spans 15 residues. Deletions cut 0 bases from V and 5 bases from J, with 14 bases between. CDR1 SGDLS and CDR2 YYNGEE come from the germline V gene. The CDR3 sequence: CASSVEGRLRYGYTF. Written as DNA, the CDR3 is TGTGCCAGCAGCGTAGAGGGGAGACTTAGGTATGGCTACACCTTC.

CDR3 in DNA: TGCGCCAGCAGCCCTTCTGCAACTAATGAAAAACTGTTTTTT. It encodes CASSPSATNEKLFF. J is TRBJ1-4 and V is TRBV4-1; no firm D call. Trimming shortened V by 4 bases and J by 0 bases, and 6 bases separated the two germline ends. The CDR3 covers 14 residues. CDR1 MGHRA and CDR2 YSYEKL come from the germline V gene.

V usage is TRBV6-1 and J usage is TRBJ2-5; D unresolved. Trimming took off 5 bases at V and 5 bases at J, with 15 bases between the two ends. The CDR3 length is 14 residues. Germline CDR1 reads MNHNS; CDR2 reads SASEGT. This CDR3 reads CASSLGLPEETQYF. The CDR3 DNA reads as TGTGCCAGCAGTCTCGGGCTCCCTGAGGAGACCCAGTACTTC.